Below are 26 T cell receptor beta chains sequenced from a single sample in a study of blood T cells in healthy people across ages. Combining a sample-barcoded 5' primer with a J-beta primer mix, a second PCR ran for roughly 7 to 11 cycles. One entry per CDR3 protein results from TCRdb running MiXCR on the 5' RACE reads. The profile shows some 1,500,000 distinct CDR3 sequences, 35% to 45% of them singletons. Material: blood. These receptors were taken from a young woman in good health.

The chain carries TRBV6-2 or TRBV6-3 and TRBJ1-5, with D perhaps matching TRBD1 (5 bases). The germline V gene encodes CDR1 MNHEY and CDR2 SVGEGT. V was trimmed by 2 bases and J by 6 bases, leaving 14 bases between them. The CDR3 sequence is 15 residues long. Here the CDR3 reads CASSYVSAGSQPQHF. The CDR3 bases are TGTGCCAGCAGTTACGTATCAGCAGGGAGTCAGCCCCAGCATTTT.

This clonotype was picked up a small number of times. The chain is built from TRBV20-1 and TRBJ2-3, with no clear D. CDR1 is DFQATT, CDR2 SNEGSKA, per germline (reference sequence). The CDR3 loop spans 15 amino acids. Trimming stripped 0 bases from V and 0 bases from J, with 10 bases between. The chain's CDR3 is CSARDPRGSTDTQYF. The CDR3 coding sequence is TGCAGTGCTAGAGATCCCCGCGGTAGCACAGATACGCAGTATTTT.

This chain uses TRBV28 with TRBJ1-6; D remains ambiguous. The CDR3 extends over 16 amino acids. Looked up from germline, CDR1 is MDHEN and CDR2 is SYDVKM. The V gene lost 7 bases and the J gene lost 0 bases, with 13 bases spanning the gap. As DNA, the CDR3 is TGTGCCAGCACACCCCCACGCAGCTCCTATAATTCACCCCTCCACTTT. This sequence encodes CASTPPRSSYNSPLHF.

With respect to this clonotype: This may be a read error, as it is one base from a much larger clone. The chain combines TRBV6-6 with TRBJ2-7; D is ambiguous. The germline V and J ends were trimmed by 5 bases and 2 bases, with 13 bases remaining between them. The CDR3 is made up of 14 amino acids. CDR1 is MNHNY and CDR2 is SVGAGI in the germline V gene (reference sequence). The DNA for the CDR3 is TGTGCCAGCAGTGACGCGACTGAAGCCTACGAGCAGTACTTC. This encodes CASSDATEAYEQYF.

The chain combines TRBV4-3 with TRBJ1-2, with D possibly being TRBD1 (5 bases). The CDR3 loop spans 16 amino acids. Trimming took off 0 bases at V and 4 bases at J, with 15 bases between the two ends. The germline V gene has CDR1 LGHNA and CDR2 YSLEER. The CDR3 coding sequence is TGCGCCAGCAGCCAAGATCCCAGGGCGCCTAGCTATGGCTACACCTTC. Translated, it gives CASSQDPRAPSYGYTF.

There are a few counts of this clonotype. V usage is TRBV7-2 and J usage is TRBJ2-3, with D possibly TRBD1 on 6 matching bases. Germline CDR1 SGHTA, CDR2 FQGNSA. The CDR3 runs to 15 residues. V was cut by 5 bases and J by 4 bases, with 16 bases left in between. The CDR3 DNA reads TGTGCCAGCAGCCGGCGCAGGGGTCACCCAGATACGCAGTATTTT. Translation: CASSRRRGHPDTQYF.

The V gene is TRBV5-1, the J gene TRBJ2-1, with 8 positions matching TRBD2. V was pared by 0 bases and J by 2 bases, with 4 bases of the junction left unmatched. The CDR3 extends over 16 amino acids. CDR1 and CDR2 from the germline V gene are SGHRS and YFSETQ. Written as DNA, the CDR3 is TGCGCCAGCAGCTTGGGACTAGCGATTACCTACAATGAGCAGTTCTTC. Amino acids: CASSLGLAITYNEQFF.

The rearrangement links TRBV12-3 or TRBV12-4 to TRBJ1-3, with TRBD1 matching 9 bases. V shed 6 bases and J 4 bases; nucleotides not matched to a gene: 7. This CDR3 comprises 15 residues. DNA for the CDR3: TGTGCCAGCAGAGGCACAGGGGGCGGAGGAAACACCATATATTTT. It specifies CASRGTGGGGNTIYF.

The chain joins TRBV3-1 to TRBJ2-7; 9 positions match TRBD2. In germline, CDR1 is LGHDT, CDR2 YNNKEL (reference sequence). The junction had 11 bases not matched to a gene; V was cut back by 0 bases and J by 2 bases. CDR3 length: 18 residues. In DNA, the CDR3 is TGTGCCAGCAGCCAAGACAGGGGCGGCGGGAGGGCCACCTACGAGCAGTACTTC. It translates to CASSQDRGGGRATYEQYF.

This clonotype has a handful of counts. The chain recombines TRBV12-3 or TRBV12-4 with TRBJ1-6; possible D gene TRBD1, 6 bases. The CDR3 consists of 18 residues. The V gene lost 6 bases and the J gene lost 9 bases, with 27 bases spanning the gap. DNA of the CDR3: TGTGCCAGCAGCCGATACCGACCGGGACATCACGACGGTTCACCCCTCCACTTT. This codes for CASSRYRPGHHDGSPLHF.

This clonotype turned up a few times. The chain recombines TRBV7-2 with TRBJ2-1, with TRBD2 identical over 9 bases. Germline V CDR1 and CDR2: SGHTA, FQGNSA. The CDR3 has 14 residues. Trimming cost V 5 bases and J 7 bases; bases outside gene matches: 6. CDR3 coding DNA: TGTGCCAGCAGCACGGGACTAGCCCTTAATGAGCAGTTCTTC. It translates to CASSTGLALNEQFF.

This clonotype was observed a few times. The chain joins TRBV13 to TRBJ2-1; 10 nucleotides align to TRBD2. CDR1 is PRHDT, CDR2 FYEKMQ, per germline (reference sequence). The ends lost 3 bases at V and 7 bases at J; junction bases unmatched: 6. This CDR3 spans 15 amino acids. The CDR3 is CASSFPAGGPNEQFF. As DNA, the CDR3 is TGTGCCAGCAGCTTCCCAGCGGGAGGGCCAAATGAGCAGTTCTTC.

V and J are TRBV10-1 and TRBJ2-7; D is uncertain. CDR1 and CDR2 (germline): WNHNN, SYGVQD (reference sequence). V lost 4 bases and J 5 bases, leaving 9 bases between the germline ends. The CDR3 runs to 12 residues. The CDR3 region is CASSVGNNEQYF. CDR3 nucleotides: TGCGCCAGCAGTGTGGGAAATAACGAGCAGTACTTC.

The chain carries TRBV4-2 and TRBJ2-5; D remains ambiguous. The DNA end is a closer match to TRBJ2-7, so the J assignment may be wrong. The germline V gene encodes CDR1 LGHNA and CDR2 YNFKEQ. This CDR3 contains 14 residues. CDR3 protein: CASSQAAATYEQYF. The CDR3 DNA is TGTGCCAGCAGCCAAGCGGCTGCCACCTACGAGCAGTACTTC.

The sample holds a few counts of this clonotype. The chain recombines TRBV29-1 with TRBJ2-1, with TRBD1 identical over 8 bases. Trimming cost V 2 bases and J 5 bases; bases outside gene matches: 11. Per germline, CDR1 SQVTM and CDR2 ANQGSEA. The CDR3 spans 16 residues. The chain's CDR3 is CSVERGGTGWDNEQFF. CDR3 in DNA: TGCAGCGTTGAAAGAGGGGGGACAGGTTGGGACAATGAGCAGTTCTTC.

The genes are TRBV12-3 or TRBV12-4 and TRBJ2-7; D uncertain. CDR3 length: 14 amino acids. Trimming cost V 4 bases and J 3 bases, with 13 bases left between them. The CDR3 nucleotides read TGTGCCAGCAGTTCGGTAGGCCTAAACTACGAGCAGTACTTC. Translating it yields CASSSVGLNYEQYF.

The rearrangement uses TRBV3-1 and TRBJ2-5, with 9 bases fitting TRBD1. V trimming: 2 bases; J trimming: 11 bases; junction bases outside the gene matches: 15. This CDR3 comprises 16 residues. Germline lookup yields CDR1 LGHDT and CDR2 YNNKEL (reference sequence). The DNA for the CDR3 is TGTGCCAGCAGCCAACTGACCGGGACAGGGCTTTGGGAGCAGTACTTC. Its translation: CASSQLTGTGLWEQYF.

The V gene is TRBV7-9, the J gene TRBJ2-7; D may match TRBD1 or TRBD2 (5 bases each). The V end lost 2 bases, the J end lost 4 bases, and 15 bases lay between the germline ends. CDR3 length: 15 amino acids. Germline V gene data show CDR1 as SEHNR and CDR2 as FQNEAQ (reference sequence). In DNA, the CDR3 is TGTGCCAGCAGCTTATTGGGGGTTGCCCAGTACGAGCAGTACTTC. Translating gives CASSLLGVAQYEQYF.

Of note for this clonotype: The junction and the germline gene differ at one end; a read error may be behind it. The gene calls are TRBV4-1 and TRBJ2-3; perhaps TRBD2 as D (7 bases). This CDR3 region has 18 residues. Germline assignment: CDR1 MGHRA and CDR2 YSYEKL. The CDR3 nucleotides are TGCGCCAGCAGCCAAGATTCGAGGGGGATGACTAGCACAGATGCGCAGTATTTT. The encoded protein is CASSQDSRGMTSTDAQYF.

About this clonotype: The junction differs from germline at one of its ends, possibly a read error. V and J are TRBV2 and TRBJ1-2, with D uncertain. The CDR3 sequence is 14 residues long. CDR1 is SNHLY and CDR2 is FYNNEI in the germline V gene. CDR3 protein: CASSPGPTNYDYTF. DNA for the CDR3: TGTGCCAGCAGTCCAGGCCCAACTAACTATGACTACACCTTC.

The DNA for the CDR3 is TGTGCCAGCAGCTTGCCGTCAGTAGGGACTAGCGGAAACCACAATGAGCAGTTCTTC. Encoded protein: CASSLPSVGTSGNHNEQFF. The genes are TRBV7-8 and TRBJ2-1; 11 bases agree with TRBD2. After removal of 3 bases from V and 5 bases from J, the junction contained 15 bases not matched to a gene. The CDR3 runs to 19 residues. Germline CDR1 is SGHVS and CDR2 is FQNEAQ.

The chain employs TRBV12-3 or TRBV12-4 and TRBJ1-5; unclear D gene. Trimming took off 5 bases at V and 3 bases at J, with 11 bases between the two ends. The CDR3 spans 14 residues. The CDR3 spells CASSDWGSNQPQHF. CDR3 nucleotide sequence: TGTGCCAGCAGTGATTGGGGATCCAATCAGCCCCAGCATTTT.

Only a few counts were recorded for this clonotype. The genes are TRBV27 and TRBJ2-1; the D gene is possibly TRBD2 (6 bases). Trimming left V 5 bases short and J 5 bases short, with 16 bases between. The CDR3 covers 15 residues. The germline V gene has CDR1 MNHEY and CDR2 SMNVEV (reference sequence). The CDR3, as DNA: TGTGCCAGCAGTCCTAGACTAGGACTTAACAATGAGCAGTTCTTC. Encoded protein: CASSPRLGLNNEQFF.

This chain's CDR3 is CASSLEGVPYEQYF. As DNA, the CDR3 is TGTGCCAGCAGTTTAGAGGGGGTCCCCTACGAGCAGTACTTC. The chain recombines TRBV28 with TRBJ2-7; D might be TRBD1 (6 bases). The CDR3 covers 14 residues. From germline, CDR1 is MDHEN and CDR2 SYDVKM. Trimming left V 2 bases short and J 2 bases short, with 10 bases between.

As DNA, the CDR3 is TGCAGTGCAACCGGGACAGGGTATAGCAATGAGCAGTTCTTC. Its protein product is CSATGTGYSNEQFF. This chain joins TRBV20-1 and TRBJ2-1; TRBD1 agrees at 9 bases. From germline, CDR1 is DFQATT and CDR2 SNEGSKA (reference sequence). The CDR3 runs 14 residues. V was clipped by 6 bases and J by 6 bases; unmatched bases: 9.

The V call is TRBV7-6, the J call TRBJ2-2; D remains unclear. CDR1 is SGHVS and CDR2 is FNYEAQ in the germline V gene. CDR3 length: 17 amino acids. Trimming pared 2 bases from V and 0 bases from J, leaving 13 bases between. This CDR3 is CASSLHTALANTGELFF. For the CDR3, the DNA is TGTGCCAGCAGCTTACACACCGCCCTCGCGAACACCGGGGAGCTGTTTTTT.